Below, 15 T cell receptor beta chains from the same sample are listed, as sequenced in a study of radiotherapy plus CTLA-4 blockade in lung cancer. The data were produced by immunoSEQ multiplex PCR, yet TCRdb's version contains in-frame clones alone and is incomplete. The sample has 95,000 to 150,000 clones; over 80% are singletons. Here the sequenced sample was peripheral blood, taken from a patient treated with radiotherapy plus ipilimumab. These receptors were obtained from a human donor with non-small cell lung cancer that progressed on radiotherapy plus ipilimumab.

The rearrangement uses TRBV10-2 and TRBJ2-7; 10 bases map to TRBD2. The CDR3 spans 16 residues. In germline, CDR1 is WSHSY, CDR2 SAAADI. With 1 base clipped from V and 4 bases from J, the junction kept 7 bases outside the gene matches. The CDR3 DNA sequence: TGCGCCAGCAGTGAGTATGCTAGCGGGAGACGATACGAGCAGTACTTC. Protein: CASSEYASGRRYEQYF.

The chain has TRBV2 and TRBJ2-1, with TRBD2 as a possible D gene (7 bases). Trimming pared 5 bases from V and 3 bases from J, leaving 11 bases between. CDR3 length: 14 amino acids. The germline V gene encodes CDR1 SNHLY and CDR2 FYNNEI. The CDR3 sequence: CASSRGRVYNEQFF. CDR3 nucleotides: TGTGCCAGCAGTAGGGGGAGGGTCTACAATGAGCAGTTCTTC.

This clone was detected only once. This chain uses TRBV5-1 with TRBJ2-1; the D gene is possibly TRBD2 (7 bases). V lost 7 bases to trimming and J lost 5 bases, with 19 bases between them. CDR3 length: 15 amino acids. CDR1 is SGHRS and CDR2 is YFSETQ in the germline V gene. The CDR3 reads CASRRGATGDNEQFF. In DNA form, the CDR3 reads TGCGCCAGCCGACGGGGGGCAACTGGAGACAATGAGCAGTTCTTC.

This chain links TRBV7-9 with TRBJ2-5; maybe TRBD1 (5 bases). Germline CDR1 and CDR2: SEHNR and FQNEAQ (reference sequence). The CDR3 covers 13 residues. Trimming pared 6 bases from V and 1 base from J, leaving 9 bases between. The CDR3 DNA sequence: TGTGCCAGCAGGACAGCAACCCAAGAGACCCAGTACTTC. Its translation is CASRTATQETQYF.

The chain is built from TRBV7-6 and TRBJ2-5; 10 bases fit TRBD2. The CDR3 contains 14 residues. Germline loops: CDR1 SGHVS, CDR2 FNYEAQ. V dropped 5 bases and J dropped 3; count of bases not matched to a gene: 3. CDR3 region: CASSRGTSEETQYF. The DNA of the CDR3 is TGTGCCAGCAGCCGAGGGACTAGCGAAGAGACCCAGTACTTC.

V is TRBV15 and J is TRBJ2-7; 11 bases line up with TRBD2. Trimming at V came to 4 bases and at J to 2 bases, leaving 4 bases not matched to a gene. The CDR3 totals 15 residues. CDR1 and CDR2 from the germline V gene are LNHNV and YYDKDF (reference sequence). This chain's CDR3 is CATSIGTSGTYEQYF. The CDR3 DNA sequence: TGTGCCACCAGCATTGGGACTAGCGGAACCTACGAGCAGTACTTC.

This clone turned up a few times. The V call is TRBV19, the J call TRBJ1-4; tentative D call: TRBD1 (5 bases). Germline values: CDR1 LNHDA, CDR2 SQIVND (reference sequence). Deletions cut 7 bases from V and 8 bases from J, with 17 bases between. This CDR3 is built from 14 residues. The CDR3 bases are TGTGCCAGTACCCCGACAGAGGAGGGGGAAAAACTGTTTTTT. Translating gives CASTPTEEGEKLFF.

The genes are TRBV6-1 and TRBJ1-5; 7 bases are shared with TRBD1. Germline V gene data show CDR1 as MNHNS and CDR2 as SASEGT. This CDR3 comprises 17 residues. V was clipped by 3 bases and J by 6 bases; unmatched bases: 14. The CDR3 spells CASSDDRQGLLVQPQHF. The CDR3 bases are TGTGCCAGCAGTGACGACCGACAGGGTTTATTGGTTCAGCCCCAGCATTTT.

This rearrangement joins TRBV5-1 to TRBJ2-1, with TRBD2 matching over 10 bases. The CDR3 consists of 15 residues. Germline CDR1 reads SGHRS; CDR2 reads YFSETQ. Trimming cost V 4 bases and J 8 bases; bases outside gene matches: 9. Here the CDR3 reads CASSLPGLAFHEQFF. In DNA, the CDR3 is TGCGCCAGCAGCCTACCGGGACTAGCGTTCCATGAGCAGTTCTTC. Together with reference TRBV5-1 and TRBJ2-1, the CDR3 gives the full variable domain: KAGVTQTPRYLIKTRGQQVTLSCSPISGHRSVSWYQQTPGQGLQFLFEYFSETQRNKGNFPGRFSGRQFSNSRSEMNVSTLELGDSALYLCASSLPGLAFHEQFFGPGTRLTVL.

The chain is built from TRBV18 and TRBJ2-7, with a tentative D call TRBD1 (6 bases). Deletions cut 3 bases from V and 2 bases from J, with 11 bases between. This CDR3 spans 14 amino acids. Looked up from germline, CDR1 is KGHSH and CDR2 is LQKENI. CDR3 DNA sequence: TGTGCCAGCTCACCCAGGGGAAACCCCTACGAGCAGTACTTC. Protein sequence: CASSPRGNPYEQYF.

CDR3 coding DNA: TGTGCCAGCACCCAAACGTACAATGAGCAGTTCTTC. Translation gives CASTQTYNEQFF. The chain links TRBV6-1 to TRBJ2-1; D unclear. CDR3 length: 12 amino acids. Between the trimmed V and J ends, which lost 7 bases and 4 bases, there was a span of 8 bases. Germline loops: CDR1 MNHNS, CDR2 SASEGT.

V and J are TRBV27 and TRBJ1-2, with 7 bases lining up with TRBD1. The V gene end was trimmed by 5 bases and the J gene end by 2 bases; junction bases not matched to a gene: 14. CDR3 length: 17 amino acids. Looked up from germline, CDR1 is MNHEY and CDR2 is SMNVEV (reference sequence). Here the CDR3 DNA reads TGTGCCAGCAGTAGATACCGCCGGGACAGACAGAACTATGGCTACACCTTC. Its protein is CASSRYRRDRQNYGYTF.

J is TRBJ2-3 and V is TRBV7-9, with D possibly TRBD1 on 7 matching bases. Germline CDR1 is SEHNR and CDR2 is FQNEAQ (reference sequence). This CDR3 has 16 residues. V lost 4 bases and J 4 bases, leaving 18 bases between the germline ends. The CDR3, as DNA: TGTGCCAGCAGCTCCCCCAGGGGGGAGCGGCCAGATACGCAGTATTTT. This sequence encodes CASSSPRGERPDTQYF.

CDR3 in amino acids: CASSALAGGPHEQYF. The DNA for the CDR3 is TGTGCCAGTAGTGCCCTAGCGGGAGGGCCCCACGAGCAGTACTTC. V gene TRBV19 combines with J gene TRBJ2-7, with TRBD2 identical over 12 bases. This CDR3 region has 15 residues. Unmatched junction bases numbered 7, after V lost 5 bases and J lost 5 bases. The V gene's germline CDR1 is LNHDA and CDR2 SQIVND (reference sequence).

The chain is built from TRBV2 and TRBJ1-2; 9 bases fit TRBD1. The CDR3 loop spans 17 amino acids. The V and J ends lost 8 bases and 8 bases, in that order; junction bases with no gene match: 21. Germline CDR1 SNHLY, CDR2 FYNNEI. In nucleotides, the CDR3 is TGTGCCAGCGGGGAAGGGGGACAGGGATCATCTATTTACGGCTACACCTTC. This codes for CASGEGGQGSSIYGYTF.